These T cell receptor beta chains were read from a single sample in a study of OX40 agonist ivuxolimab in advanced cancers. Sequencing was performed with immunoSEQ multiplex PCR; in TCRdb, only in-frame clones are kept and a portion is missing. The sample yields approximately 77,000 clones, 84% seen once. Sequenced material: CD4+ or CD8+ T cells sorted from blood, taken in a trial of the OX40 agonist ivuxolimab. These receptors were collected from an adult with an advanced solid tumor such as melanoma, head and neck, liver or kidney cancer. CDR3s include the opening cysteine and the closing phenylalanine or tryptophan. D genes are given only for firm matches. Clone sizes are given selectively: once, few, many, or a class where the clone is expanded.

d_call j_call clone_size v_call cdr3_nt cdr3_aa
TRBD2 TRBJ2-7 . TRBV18 TGTGCCAGCTCACACACGATAGGGACTAGCGGTCCTTTCTCCTACGAGCAGTACTTC CASSHTIGTSGPFSYEQYF
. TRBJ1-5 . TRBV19 TGTGCCAGTAGTATAGTGGCAGGGTATAGCAATCAGCCCCAGCATTTT CASSIVAGYSNQPQHF
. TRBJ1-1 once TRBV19 TGTGCCAGCCTAACGGAGGTCCAGGCTTTCTTT CASLTEVQAFF
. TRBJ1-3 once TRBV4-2 TGTGCCAGCAGCCAGCAGGCCTCGTCGTCTGGAAACACCATATATTTT CASSQQASSSGNTIYF
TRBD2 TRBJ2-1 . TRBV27 TGTGCCAGCAGTCCCATCGCGGGAGGGACGAATGAGCAGTTCTTC CASSPIAGGTNEQFF
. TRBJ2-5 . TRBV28 TGTGCCAGCAGTTTCTCCCCCGGGCGGCCCCAAGAGACCCAGTACTTC CASSFSPGRPQETQYF
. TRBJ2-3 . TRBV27 TGTGCCAGCAGTTTAAAACAGGCAGGAGATACGCAGTATTTT CASSLKQAGDTQYF
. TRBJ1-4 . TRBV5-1 TGCGCCAGCAGCCTAGACAGGCCTTTCGAAAAACTGTTTTTT CASSLDRPFEKLFF
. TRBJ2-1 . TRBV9 TGTGCCAGCAGCCCCCGAGGGGGGGTATCCTACAATGAGCAGTTCTTC CASSPRGGVSYNEQFF
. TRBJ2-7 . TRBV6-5 TGTGCCAGCGGTCCGGACATCTCCTACGAGCAGTACTTC CASGPDISYEQYF
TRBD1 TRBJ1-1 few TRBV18 TGTGCCGGAAAGACAGGGACTGGGAACACTGAAGCTTTCTTT CAGKTGTGNTEAFF
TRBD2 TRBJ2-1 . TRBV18 TGTGCCAGCTCACCGTTAGGCGGGGGGGTATACAATGAGCAGTTCTTC CASSPLGGGVYNEQFF
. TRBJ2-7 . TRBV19 TGTGCCAGTAGTAAGACAGACTACGAGCAGTACTTC CASSKTDYEQYF
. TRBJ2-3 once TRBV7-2 TGTGCCAGCAGCTTAGACCTGGGAGATACGCAGTATTTT CASSLDLGDTQYF
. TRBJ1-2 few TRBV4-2 TGTGCCAGCAGCCAAGAAAGGGCCAAGGGAGGGGGCTACACCTTC CASSQERAKGGGYTF
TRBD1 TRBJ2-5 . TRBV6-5 TGTGCCAGCGCCGGGACAGCGTACCAAGAGACCCAGTACTTC CASAGTAYQETQYF
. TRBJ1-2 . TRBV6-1 TGTGCCAGCAGTGAAAGGGGACGGGGTACCTCCTATGGCTACACCTTC CASSERGRGTSYGYTF
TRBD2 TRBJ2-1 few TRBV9 TGTGCCAGCAGCTCCGCCAGGGCTAGCGGGATCCACAATGAGCAGTTCTTC CASSSARASGIHNEQFF
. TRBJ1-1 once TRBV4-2 TGTGCCAGCAGCCAAGTTATCGGGACCACTGGGGCTGAAGCTTTCTTT CASSQVIGTTGAEAFF
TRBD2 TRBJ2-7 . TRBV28 TGTGCCAGCAGCTACCCGACTAGCCGCTCCTACGAGCAGTACTTC CASSYPTSRSYEQYF
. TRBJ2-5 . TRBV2 TGTTCGCGTCTGATTGGGGAGACCCAGTACTTC CSRLIGETQYF
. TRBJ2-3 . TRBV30 TGTGCCTGGAGTGTGGGGCAGGGTTGGACAGATACGCAGTATTTT CAWSVGQGWTDTQYF
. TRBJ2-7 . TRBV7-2 TGTGCCAGCAGCTTAAGAAGTGGCGACGAGCAGTACTTC CASSLRSGDEQYF
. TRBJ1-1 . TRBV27 TGTGCCAGCAGTCGTACTCAGGGGAACACTGAAGCTTTCTTT CASSRTQGNTEAFF
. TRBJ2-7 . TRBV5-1 TGCGCCAGCAGCTTGGAGGGGACATCCTACGAGCAGTACTTC CASSLEGTSYEQYF
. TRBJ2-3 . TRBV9 TGTGCCAGCAGCGTAGGGTACACAGATACGCAGTATTTT CASSVGYTDTQYF
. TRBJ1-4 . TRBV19 TGTGCCAGTAGTTCTAGACAGGTGGCAACTAATGAAAAACTGTTTTTT CASSSRQVATNEKLFF
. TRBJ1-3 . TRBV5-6 TGTGCCAGCAGCTGGTACAGGGCTGGAAACACCATATATTTT CASSWYRAGNTIYF
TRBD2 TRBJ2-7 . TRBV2 TGTGCCAGCAGCTCCAGCGGGGGGAAAACCTACGAGCAGTACTTC CASSSSGGKTYEQYF
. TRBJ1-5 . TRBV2 TGTGCCAGCAGCGTTTATGGGGCGCGGAGCAATCAGCCCCAGCATTTT CASSVYGARSNQPQHF
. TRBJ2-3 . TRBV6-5 TGTGCCAGCAGTCCGACAGCCCGCACAGATACGCAGTATTTT CASSPTARTDTQYF